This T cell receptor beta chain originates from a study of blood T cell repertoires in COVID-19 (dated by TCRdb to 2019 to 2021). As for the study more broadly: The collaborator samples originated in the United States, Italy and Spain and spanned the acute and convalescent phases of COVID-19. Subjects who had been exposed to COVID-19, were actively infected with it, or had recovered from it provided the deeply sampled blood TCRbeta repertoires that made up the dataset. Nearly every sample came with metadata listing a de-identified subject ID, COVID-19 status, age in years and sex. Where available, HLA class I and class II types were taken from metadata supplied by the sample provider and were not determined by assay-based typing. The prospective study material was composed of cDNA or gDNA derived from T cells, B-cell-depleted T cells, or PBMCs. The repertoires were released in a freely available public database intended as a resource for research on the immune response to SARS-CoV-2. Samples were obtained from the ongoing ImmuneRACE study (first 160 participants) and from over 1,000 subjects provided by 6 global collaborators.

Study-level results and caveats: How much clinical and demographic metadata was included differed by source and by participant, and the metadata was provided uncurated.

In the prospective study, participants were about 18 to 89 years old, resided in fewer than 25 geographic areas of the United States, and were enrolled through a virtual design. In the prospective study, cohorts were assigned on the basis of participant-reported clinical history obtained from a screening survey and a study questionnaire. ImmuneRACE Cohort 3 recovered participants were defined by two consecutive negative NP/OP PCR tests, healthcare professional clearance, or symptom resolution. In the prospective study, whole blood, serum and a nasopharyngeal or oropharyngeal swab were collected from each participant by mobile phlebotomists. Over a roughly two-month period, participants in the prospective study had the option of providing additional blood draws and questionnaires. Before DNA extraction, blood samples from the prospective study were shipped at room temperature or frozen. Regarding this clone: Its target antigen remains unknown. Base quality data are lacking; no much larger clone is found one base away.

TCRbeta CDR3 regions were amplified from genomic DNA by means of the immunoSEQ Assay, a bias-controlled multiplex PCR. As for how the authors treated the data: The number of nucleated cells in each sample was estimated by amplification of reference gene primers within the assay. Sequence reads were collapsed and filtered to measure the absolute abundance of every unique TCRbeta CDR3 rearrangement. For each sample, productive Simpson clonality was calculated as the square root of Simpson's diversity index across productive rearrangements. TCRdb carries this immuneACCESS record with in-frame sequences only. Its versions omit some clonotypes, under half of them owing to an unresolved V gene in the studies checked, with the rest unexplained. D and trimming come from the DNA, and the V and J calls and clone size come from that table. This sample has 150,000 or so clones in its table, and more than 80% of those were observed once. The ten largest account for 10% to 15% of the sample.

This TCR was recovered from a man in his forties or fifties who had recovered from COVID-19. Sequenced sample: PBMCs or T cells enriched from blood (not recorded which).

The nucleotide sequence reads TGCGCCAGCAGCCCGTTAGCGGGGGGGTACAATGAGCAGTTCTTC. It translates as CASSPLAGGYNEQFF. This receptor chain uses TRBV4-1 and TRBJ2-1; 11 nucleotides in the junction match TRBD2. The CDR3 sequence holds 15 residues, the cysteine and phenylalanine included. The DNA shown is the 45-base CDR3, in frame from base 1. Trimming removed 4 bases from V and 4 bases from J; the gene matches leave 3 bases unexplained. CDR1 is given as MGHRA and CDR2 as YSYEKL, both from the germline V gene.